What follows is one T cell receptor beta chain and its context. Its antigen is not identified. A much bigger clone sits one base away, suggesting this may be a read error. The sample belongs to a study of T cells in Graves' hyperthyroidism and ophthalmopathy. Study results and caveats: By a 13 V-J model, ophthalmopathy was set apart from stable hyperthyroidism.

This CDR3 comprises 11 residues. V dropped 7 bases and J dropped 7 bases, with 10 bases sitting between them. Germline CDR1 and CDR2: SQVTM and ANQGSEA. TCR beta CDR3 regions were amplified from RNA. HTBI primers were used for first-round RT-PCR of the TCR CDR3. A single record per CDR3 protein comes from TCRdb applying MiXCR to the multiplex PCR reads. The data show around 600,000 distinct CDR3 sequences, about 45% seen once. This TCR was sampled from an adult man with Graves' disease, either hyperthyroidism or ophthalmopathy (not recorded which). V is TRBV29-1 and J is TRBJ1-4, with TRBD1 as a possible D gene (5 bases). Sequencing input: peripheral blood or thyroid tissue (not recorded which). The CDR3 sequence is CSAGGSEKLFF. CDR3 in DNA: TGCAGCGCCGGGGGGAGTGAAAAACTGTTTTTT.